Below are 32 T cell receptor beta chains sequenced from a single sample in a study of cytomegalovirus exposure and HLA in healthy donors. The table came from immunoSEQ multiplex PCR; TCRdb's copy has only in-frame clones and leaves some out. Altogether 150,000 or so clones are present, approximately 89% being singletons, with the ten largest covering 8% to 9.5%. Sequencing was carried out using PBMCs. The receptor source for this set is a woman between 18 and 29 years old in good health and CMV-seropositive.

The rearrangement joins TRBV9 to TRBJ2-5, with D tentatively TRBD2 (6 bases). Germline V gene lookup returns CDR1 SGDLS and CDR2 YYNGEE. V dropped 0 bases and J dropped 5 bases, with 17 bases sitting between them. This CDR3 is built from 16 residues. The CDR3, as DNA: TGTGCCAGCAGCGTAGACTGGGACTCCCAGAGCGAGACCCAGTACTTC. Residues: CASSVDWDSQSETQYF.

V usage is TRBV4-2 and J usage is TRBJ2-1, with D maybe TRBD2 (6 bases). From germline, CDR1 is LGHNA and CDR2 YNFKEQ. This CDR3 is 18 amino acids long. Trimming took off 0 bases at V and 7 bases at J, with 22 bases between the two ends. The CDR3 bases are TGTGCCAGCAGCCAAGACCCGAAGATACCCCGGGCGGGAAATGAGCAGTTCTTC. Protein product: CASSQDPKIPRAGNEQFF.

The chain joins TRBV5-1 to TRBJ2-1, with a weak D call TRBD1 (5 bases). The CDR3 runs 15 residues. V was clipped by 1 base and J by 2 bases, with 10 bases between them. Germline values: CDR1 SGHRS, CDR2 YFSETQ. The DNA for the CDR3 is TGCGCCAGCAGCTTGCGCAGGGTAGCCTACAATGAGCAGTTCTTC. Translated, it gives CASSLRRVAYNEQFF.

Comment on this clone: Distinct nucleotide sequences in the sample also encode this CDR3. CDR3 in DNA: TGTGCCAGCAGCCTATCCTACGAGCAGTACTTC. It specifies CASSLSYEQYF. The rearrangement joins TRBV7-9 to TRBJ2-7; D is unclear. Trimming took 5 bases from V and 1 from J, leaving 3 bases between them. Germline V gene lookup returns CDR1 SEHNR and CDR2 FQNEAQ (reference sequence). The CDR3 has 11 residues.

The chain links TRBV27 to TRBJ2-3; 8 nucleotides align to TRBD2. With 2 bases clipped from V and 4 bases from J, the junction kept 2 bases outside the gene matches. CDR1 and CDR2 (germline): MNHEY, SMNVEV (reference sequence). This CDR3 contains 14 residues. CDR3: CASSLRLAPDTQYF. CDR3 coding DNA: TGTGCCAGCAGTTTAAGACTAGCGCCAGATACGCAGTATTTT.

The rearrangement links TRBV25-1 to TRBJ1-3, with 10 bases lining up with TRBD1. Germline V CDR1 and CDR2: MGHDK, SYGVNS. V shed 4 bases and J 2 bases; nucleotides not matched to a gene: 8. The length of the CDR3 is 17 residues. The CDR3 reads CASSGGTGVKAGNTIYF. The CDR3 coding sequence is TGTGCCAGCAGTGGCGGGACAGGGGTCAAAGCTGGAAACACCATATATTTT.

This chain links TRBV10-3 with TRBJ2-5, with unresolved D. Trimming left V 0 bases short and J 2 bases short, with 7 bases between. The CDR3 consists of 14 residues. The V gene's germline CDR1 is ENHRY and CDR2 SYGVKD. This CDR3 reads CAISESGLQETQYF. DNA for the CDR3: TGTGCCATCAGTGAGTCCGGGTTACAAGAGACCCAGTACTTC.

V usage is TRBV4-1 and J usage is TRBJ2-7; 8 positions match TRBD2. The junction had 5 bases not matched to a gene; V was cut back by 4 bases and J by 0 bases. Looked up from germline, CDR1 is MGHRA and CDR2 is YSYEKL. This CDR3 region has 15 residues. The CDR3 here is CASSRSGTSSYEQYF. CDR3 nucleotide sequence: TGCGCCAGCAGCCGGTCCGGGACTAGCTCCTACGAGCAGTACTTC.

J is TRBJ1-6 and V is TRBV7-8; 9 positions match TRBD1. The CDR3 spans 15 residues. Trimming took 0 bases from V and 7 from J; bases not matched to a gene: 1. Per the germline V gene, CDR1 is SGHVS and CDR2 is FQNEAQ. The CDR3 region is CASSLAQGANSPLHF. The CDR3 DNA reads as TGTGCCAGCAGCTTAGCACAGGGGGCGAATTCACCCCTCCACTTT.

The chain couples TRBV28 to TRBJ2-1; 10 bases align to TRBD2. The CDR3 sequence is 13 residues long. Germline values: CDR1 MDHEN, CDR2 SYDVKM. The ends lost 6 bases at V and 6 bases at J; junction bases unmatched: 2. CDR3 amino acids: CASRLAGGNEQFF. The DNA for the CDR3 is TGTGCCAGCAGGTTAGCGGGGGGCAATGAGCAGTTCTTC.

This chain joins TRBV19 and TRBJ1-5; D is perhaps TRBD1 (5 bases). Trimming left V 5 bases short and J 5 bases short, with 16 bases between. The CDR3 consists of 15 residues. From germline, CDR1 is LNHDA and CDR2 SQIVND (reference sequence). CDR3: CASSPPDTLDQPQHF. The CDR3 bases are TGTGCCAGTAGTCCACCGGACACCCTGGATCAGCCCCAGCATTTT.

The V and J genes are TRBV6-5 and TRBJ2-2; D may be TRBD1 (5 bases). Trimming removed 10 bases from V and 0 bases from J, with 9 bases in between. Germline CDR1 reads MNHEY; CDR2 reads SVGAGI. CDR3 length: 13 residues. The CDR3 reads CATMTANTGELFF. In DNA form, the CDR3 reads TGTGCCACGATGACAGCGAACACCGGGGAGCTGTTTTTT.

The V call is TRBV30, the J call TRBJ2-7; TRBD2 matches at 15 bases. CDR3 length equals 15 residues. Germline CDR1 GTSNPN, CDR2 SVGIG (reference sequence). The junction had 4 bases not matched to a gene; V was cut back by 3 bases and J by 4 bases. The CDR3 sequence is CAWSTGTSGGYEQYF. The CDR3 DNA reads TGTGCCTGGAGCACCGGGACTAGCGGGGGGTACGAGCAGTACTTC.

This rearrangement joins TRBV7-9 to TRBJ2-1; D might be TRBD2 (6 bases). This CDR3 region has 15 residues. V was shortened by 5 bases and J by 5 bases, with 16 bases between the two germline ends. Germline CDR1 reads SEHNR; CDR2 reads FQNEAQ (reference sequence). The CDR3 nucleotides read TGTGCCAGCAGCATAACGAATGGCGGGGACAATGAGCAGTTCTTC. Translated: CASSITNGGDNEQFF.

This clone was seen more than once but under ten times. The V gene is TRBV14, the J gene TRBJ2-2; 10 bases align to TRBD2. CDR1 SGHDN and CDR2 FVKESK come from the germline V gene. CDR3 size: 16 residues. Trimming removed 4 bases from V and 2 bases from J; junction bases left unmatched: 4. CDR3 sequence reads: CASSLLAGVNTGELFF. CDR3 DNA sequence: TGTGCCAGCAGCCTGCTAGCGGGGGTAAACACCGGGGAGCTGTTTTTT.

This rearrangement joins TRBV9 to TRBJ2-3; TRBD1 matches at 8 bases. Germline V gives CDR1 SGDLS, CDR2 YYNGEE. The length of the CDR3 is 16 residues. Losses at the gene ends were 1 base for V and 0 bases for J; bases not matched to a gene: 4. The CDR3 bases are TGTGCCAGCAGCGTAATTGGACAGGGAAGCACAGATACGCAGTATTTT. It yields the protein CASSVIGQGSTDTQYF.

CDR3 DNA sequence: TGTGCCAGCAGCCGAGACAGTTTCTATGGCTACACCTTC. Encoded protein: CASSRDSFYGYTF. The chain employs TRBV5-5 and TRBJ1-2, with D possibly TRBD1 on 5 matching bases. Germline V lookup: CDR1 SGHKS, CDR2 YYEKEE (reference sequence). The CDR3 spans 13 residues. V lost 4 bases and J lost 4, with 11 bases in between.

CDR3 bases: TGTGCAAGTCGACCATCGCCGAGCCCCATGAACACTGAAGCTTTCTTT. Translated, it gives CASRPSPSPMNTEAFF. The chain uses TRBV12-2 and TRBJ1-1. TRBV12-2 represents a pseudogene. The CDR3 has 16 residues.

As DNA, the CDR3 is TGTGCCAGCAGCTCCGACAGGGCGTTTAACTATGGCTACACCTTC. As protein: CASSSDRAFNYGYTF. The genes are TRBV5-6 and TRBJ1-2; the match to TRBD1 covers 7 bases. J lost 1 base, V lost 3 bases, and 6 bases had no gene match. The germline CDR1 and CDR2 sequences are SGHDT and YYEEEE. This CDR3 has 15 residues.

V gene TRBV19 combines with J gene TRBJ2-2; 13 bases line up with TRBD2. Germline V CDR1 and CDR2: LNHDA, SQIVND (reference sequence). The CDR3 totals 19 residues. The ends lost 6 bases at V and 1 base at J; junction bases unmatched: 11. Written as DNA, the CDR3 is TGTGCCAGTAGCCCCCTTATGACTAGCGGGGGGATGAACACCGGGGAGCTGTTTTTT. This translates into CASSPLMTSGGMNTGELFF. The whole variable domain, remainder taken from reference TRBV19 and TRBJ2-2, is DGGITQSPKYLFRKEGQNVTLSCEQNLNHDAMYWYRQDPGQGLRLIYYSQIVNDFQKGDIAEGYSVSREKKESFPLTVTSAQKNPTAFYLCASSPLMTSGGMNTGELFFGEGSRLTVL.

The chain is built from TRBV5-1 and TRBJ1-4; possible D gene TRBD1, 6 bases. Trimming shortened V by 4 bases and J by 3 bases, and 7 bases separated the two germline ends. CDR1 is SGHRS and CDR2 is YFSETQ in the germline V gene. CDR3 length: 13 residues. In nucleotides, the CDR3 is TGCGCCAGCAGCCGACAGGCTAATGAAAAACTGTTTTTT. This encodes CASSRQANEKLFF.

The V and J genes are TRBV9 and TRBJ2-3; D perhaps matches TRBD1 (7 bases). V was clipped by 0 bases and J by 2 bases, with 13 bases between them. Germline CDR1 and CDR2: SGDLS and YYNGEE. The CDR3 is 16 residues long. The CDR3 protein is CASSVAEGAPTDTQYF. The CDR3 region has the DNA TGTGCCAGCAGCGTAGCGGAGGGGGCGCCCACAGATACGCAGTATTTT.

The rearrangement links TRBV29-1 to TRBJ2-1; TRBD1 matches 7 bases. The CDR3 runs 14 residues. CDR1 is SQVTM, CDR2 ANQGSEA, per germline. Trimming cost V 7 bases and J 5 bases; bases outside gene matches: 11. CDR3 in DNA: TGCAGCGCTACTGTCGGGACAGCAAACAATGAGCAGTTCTTC. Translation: CSATVGTANNEQFF.

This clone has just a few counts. CDR3 residues: CASSDIAGGGETQYF. In DNA form, the CDR3 reads TGTGCCAGCAGTGACATAGCGGGGGGTGGAGAGACCCAGTACTTC. V usage is TRBV2 and J usage is TRBJ2-5; 10 nucleotides align to TRBD2. There are 15 residues in the CDR3. The junction had 5 bases not matched to a gene; V was cut back by 3 bases and J by 4 bases. The germline CDR1 and CDR2 sequences are SNHLY and FYNNEI.

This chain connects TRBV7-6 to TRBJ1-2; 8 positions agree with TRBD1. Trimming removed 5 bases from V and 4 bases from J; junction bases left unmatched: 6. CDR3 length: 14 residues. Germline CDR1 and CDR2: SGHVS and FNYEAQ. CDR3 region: CASSAGQGSYGYTF. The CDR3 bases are TGTGCCAGCAGCGCCGGACAGGGTTCCTATGGCTACACCTTC.

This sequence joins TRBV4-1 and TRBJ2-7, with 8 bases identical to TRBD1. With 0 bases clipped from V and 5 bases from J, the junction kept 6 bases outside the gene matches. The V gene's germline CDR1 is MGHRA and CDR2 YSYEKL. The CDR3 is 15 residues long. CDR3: CASSQEFQGANEQYF. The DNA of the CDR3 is TGCGCCAGCAGCCAAGAGTTCCAGGGGGCCAACGAGCAGTACTTC.

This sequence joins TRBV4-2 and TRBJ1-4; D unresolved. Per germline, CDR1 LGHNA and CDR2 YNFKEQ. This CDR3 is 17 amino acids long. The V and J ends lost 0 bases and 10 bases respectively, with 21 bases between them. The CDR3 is CASSQDNYNPELGKLFF. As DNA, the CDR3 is TGTGCCAGCAGCCAAGATAACTACAACCCTGAACTGGGAAAACTGTTTTTT.

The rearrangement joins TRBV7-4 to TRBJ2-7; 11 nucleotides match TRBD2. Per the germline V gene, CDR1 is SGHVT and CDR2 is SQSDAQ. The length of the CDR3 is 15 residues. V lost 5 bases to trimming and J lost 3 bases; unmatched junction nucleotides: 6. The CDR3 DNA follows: TGTGCCAGCAGCATCAGACTAGCGGGGTGCTACGAGCAGTACTTC. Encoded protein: CASSIRLAGCYEQYF.

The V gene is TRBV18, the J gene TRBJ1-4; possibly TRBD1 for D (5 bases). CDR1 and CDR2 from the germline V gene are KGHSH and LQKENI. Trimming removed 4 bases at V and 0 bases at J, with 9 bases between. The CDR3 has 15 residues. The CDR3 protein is CASSLVGPTNEKLFF. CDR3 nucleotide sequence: TGTGCCAGCTCACTCGTGGGGCCAACTAATGAAAAACTGTTTTTT.

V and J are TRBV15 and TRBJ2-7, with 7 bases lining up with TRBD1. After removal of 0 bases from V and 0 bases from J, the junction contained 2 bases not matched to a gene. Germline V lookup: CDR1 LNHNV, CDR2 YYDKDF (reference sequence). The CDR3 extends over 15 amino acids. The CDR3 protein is CATSRETGVSYEQYF. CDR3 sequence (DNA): TGTGCCACCAGCAGAGAAACAGGGGTCTCCTACGAGCAGTACTTC.

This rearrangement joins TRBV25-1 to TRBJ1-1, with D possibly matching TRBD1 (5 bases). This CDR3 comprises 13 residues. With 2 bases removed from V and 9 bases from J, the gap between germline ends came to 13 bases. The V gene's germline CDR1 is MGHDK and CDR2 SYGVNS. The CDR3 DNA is TGTGCCAGCAGTGAACCCGGAGGGGTCCAAGCTTTCTTT. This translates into CASSEPGGVQAFF.

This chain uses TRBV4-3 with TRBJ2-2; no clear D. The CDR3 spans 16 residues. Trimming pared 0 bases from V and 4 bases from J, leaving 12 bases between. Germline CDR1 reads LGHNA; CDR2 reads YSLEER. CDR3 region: CASSQDFPDPTGELFF. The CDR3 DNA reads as TGCGCCAGCAGCCAAGATTTTCCAGATCCCACCGGGGAGCTGTTTTTT.